What follows describes a single TCR beta chain. The trim removed 4 bases at V and 6 bases at J, leaving 8 bases unmatched. There are 15 residues in the CDR3. Per the germline V gene, CDR1 is SGHDT and CDR2 is YYEEEE. This record comes from a study of blood T cell repertoires in COVID-19. Study-level background: In each case, the material was cDNA or gDNA derived from T cells, B-cell-depleted T cells, or PBMCs.

Measured with immunoSEQ multiplex PCR; TCRdb has only the in-frame clones, and not every one. The sample has 150,000 or so clones; approximately 79% are singletons. The V gene is TRBV5-6, the J gene TRBJ2-7, with 12 bases lining up with TRBD2. The sequence was collected from a woman aged 55-69 years with COVID-19, enrolled during active disease. The material sequenced was peripheral blood. CDR3 in amino acids: CASSPSGGAYTEQYV. The CDR3, as DNA: TGTGCCAGCAGCCCTAGCGGGGGGGCGTATACCGAGCAGTACGTC.